This TCR beta chain is from a study of chemoradiotherapy in HPV16-positive cancers. Profiling relied on immunoSEQ multiplex PCR, and the TCRdb table lists in-frame clones only, not all of them. In the table there are tens of thousands of clones, more than 70% of which are singletons. Trimming pared 3 bases from V and 4 bases from J, leaving 3 bases between. The CDR3 consists of 11 residues. Germline lookup yields CDR1 MGHRA and CDR2 YSYEKL. This sequence originates from a human donor with HPV-associated anogenital cancer. The sequences come from blood, collected from a patient who underwent chemoradiotherapy. The chain is built from TRBV4-1 and TRBJ1-1; no reliable D call. The CDR3 protein is CASSQGTEAFF. In DNA, the CDR3 is TGCGCCAGCAGCCAGGGCACTGAAGCTTTCTTT.